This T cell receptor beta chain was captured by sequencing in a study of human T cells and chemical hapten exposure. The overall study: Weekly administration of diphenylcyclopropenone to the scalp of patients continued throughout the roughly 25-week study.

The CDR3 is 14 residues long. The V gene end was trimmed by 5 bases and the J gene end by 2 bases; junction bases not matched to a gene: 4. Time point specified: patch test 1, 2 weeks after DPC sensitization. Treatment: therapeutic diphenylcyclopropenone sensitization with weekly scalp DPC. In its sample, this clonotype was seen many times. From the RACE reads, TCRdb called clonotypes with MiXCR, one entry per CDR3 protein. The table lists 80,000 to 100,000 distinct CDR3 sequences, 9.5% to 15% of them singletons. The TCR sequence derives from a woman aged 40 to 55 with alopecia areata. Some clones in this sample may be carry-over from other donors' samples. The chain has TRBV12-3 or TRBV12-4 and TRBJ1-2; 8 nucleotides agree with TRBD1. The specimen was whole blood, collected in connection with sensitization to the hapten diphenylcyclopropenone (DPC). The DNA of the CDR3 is TGTGCCAGCAGTCTCTACAGGGGGAACTATGGCTACACCTTC. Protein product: CASSLYRGNYGYTF.